This TCR beta chain was recorded in a study of T cell repertoires in cytomegalovirus infection. Study context: Matching HLA type, along with CMV infection, was indicated by public TCR beta signatures. Study-level points and caveats: There were HLA-C-restricted CMV-specific TCR beta clonotypes dominating the ex vivo response.

TCRdb recomputed calls from the reads with MiXCR, one row per CDR3 protein. This sample has approximately 170,000 distinct CDR3 sequences; 13% to 15% occur once, and the top ten carry roughly a quarter. Germline-derived CDR1 and CDR2 are SQVTM and ANQGSEA. Trimming took 5 bases from V and 4 from J, leaving 12 bases between them. The CDR3 covers 14 residues. This clonotype was counted between two and nine times. The antigen remains unidentified. The sequencing input was PBMCs. The TCR was taken from a human donor in good health (CMV status not recorded). Some clones in this sample may be carry-over from other donors' samples. The chain is built from TRBV29-1 and TRBJ2-6, with no clear D. The CDR3 DNA reads as TGCAGCGTTCCGGACGACGGCGGGGCCAACGTCCTGACTTTC. It encodes CSVPDDGGANVLTF.